This TCR beta chain was sequenced for a study of T cells after yellow fever vaccination. Study as a whole: It was SMART-Seq v4 Ultra Low Input that prepared the fractions with low cell numbers.

In TCRdb, the 5' RACE reads were re-called with MiXCR into one record per CDR3 protein. The sample includes fewer than 400,000 distinct CDR3 sequences, around 11% of them seen just once. Study results and caveats: Boosting was followed by the reappearance of most primary-vaccination clones (approximately 97% CD4, about 89% CD8).

This clonotype was seen only a few times. What it binds is not known. V dropped 8 bases and J dropped 1 base, with 9 bases sitting between them. The CDR3 has 14 residues. Per the germline V gene, CDR1 is MDHEN and CDR2 is SYDVKM. The sequence was collected from a man aged 18 to 30 who received the YFV17D yellow fever vaccine. The V gene is TRBV28, the J gene TRBJ2-6; the D call may be TRBD1 or TRBD2 (5 bases each). The source was CD4+ T cells sorted from PBMCs, collected 45 days after the yellow fever booster vaccination. The CDR3 coding sequence is TGTGCCAGCCGGGGCACTTCTGGGGCCAACGTCCTGACTTTC. Its protein is CASRGTSGANVLTF.